The sequence of this TCR beta chain was determined in a study of OX40 agonist ivuxolimab in advanced cancers. TCRdb's table, derived via immunoSEQ multiplex PCR, lists solely in-frame clones and lacks some. The data hold roughly 71,000 clones, with about 85% observed a single time. CDR3 size: 13 residues. Germline V gene data show CDR1 as SGHKS and CDR2 as YYEKEE (reference sequence). Trimming removed 3 bases from V and 3 bases from J; junction bases left unmatched: 2. The input for sequencing was CD4+ or CD8+ T cells sorted from blood, taken in a trial of the OX40 agonist ivuxolimab. The TCR was taken from an adult with an advanced solid tumor such as melanoma, head and neck, liver or kidney cancer. The chain links TRBV5-5 to TRBJ1-2, with TRBD1 matching 7 bases. CDR3 nucleotides: TGTGCCAGCAGCTACGGGACAGACTATGGCTACACCTTC. Encoded protein: CASSYGTDYGYTF.